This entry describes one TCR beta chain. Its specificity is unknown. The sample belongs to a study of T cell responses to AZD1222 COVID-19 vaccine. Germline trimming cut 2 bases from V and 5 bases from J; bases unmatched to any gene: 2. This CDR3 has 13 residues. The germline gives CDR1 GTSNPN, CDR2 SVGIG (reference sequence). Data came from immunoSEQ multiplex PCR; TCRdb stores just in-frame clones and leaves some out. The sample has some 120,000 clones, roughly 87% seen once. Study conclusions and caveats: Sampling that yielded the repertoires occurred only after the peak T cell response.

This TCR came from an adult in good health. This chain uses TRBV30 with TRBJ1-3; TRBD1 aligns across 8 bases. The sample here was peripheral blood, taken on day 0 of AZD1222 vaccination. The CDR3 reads CAWSRQGRNTIYF. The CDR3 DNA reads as TGTGCCTGGAGTCGACAGGGGAGAAACACCATATATTTT.